Listed below are T cell receptor beta chains from one sample, sequenced in a study of pediatric ulcerative colitis. TCRdb's copy holds only in-frame clones and misses some; the assay was immunoSEQ multiplex PCR. The sample has approximately 40,000 clones; roughly 71% are singletons. Sequencing was done on a sample of gut tissue. These receptors all come from a boy aged 10-17 years with severe ulcerative colitis. CDR3s include the opening cysteine and the closing phenylalanine or tryptophan. The order of the fields is J gene, D gene, clone size, V gene, CDR3 DNA, CDR3 protein. A D gene is named only where the DNA matches it firmly. For some rows the clone size is stated as once, few or many, or as a class when expanded; others skip it.

J: TRBJ2-2
D: NA
size: NA
V: TRBV20-1
DNA: TGCAGTGTCTCAGGGTCCGGGGAGCTGTTTTTT
CDR3: CSVSGSGELFF

J: TRBJ2-1
D: NA
size: NA
V: TRBV15
DNA: TGTGCCACTCGGGACTCTTTTATATTTGATGAGCAGTTCTTC
CDR3: CATRDSFIFDEQFF

J: TRBJ2-7
D: NA
size: NA
V: TRBV18
DNA: TGTGCCAGCTCACCACCGGGTGTTAGCTCCTACGAGCAGTACTTC
CDR3: CASSPPGVSSYEQYF

J: TRBJ1-2
D: NA
size: few
V: TRBV9
DNA: TGTGCCAGCAGCGCGGGACCCAATAGGCGGGGCTACACCTTC
CDR3: CASSAGPNRRGYTF

J: TRBJ2-7
D: NA
size: NA
V: TRBV5-6
DNA: TGTGCCAGCAGGAAGGACAGTTCTACCTACGAGCAGTACTTC
CDR3: CASRKDSSTYEQYF

J: TRBJ2-2
D: NA
size: NA
V: TRBV29-1
DNA: TGCAGCGTTGGGAGGCAGGGTGGGACCGGGGAGCTGTTTTTT
CDR3: CSVGRQGGTGELFF

J: TRBJ2-3
D: TRBD2
size: NA
V: TRBV15
DNA: TGTGCCACCAGCCCGCGTCGGGGGCGGGGGGTCACAGATACGCAGTATTTT
CDR3: CATSPRRGRGVTDTQYF

J: TRBJ1-5
D: NA
size: NA
V: TRBV11-2
DNA: TGTGCCAGCAGCAAGGACTTAGATCAGCCCCAGCATTTT
CDR3: CASSKDLDQPQHF

J: TRBJ1-3
D: NA
size: NA
V: TRBV30
DNA: TGTGCCTGGAGTGAGGACGGAACTGGAAACACCATATATTTT
CDR3: CAWSEDGTGNTIYF

J: TRBJ2-1
D: TRBD2
size: NA
V: TRBV27
DNA: TGTGCCAGCAGTCCTTGGGGACTAGCGAGGATAAATGAGCAGTTCTTC
CDR3: CASSPWGLARINEQFF

J: TRBJ1-6
D: TRBD1
size: NA
V: TRBV6-6
DNA: TGTGCCAGCAGACCGACAGGGGTAAATTCACCCCTCTACTTT
CDR3: CASRPTGVNSPLYF

J: TRBJ2-7
D: TRBD1
size: NA
V: TRBV6-5
DNA: TGTGCCAGCAGTTATACTGAGACAGGGGGAAACGAGCAGTACTTC
CDR3: CASSYTETGGNEQYF

J: TRBJ2-2
D: NA
size: NA
V: TRBV10-1
DNA: TGCGCCAGTCCCCAACGTCCCACCGGGGAGCTGTTTTTT
CDR3: CASPQRPTGELFF

J: TRBJ1-1
D: TRBD1
size: NA
V: TRBV6-1
DNA: TGTGCCAGCAGTGAAGACAGGGGAGGGACTGAAGCTTTCTTT
CDR3: CASSEDRGGTEAFF

J: TRBJ2-5
D: NA
size: NA
V: TRBV29-1
DNA: TGCAGCGTTGACAGGGTTTCTATGGAGACCCAGTACTTC
CDR3: CSVDRVSMETQYF

J: TRBJ1-1
D: TRBD1
size: NA
V: TRBV29-1
DNA: TGCAGCGGTGGTTGGGACAGCAACACTGAAGCTTTCTTT
CDR3: CSGGWDSNTEAFF

J: TRBJ1-2
D: NA
size: once
V: TRBV4-1
DNA: TGCGCCAGCAGCCAAGCTTCCGGCTATGGCTACACCTTC
CDR3: CASSQASGYGYTF

J: TRBJ2-7
D: TRBD1
size: few
V: TRBV11-2
DNA: TGTGCCAGCAGCCCACGGACCGGGACAGGGTACTACGAGCAGTACTTC
CDR3: CASSPRTGTGYYEQYF

J: TRBJ2-2
D: TRBD1
size: NA
V: TRBV2
DNA: TGTGCCAGCGAGAAACAGGGGATGGCCGGGGAGCTGTTTTTT
CDR3: CASEKQGMAGELFF

J: TRBJ2-7
D: NA
size: NA
V: TRBV5-1
DNA: TGCGCCAGTTCAATCACTCCCCAGGGTTCCTACGAGCAGTACTTC
CDR3: CASSITPQGSYEQYF

J: TRBJ2-1
D: NA
size: few
V: TRBV7-2
DNA: TGTGCCAGCAGCCTCCTGGGCACCTACAATGAGCAGTTCTTC
CDR3: CASSLLGTYNEQFF

J: TRBJ2-3
D: TRBD1
size: NA
V: TRBV7-9
DNA: TGTGCCAGCAGCTCGGGACAGTTTAGCACAGATACGCAGTATTTT
CDR3: CASSSGQFSTDTQYF